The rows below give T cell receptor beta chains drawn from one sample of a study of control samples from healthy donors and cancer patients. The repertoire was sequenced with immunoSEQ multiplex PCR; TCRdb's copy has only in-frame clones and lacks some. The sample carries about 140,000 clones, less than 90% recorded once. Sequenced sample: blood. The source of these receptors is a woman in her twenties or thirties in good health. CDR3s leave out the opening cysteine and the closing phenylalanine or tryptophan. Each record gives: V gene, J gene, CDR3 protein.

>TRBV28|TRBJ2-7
ASIQRASYEQY
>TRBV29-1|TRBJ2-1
SALALSYNEQF
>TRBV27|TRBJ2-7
ASSHLMIGTGIYEQY
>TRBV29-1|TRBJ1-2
SVELNYGYT
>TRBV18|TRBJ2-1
ASSPPGLAGGGIRNEQF
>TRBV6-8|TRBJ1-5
ARPRGGNQPQH
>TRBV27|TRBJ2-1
ASSLLETLGANEQF
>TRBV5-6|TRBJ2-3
ASSSRTSGSGTQY
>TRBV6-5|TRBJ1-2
ASSLSGWPGYT
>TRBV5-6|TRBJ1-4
ATGWGATNEKLF
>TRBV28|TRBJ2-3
ASSLGDTQY
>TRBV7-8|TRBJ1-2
ASSPQGIYGYT
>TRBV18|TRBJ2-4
ASSPEAKNIQY
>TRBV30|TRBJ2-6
AWSVIPGQGTNVLT
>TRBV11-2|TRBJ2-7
ASSLFGSKVASEQY
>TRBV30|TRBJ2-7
AWSVGWGLGYEQY
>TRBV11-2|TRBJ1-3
ASSLPDSGNTIY
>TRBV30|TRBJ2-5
AWSVGLAGAQETQY
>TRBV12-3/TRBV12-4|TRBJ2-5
ASSFKETQY
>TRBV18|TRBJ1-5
ASSPQGADQPQH
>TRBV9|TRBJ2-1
ASSLNNEQF
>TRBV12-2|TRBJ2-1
ASRLGPRTWPAKQF
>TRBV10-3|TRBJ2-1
AIKEGVSYNEQF
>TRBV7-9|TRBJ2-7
ASSETSGATYEQY
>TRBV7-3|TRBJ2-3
ASSLAGRDTQY
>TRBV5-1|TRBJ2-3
ASSFSLAGGPDTQY